This T cell receptor (beta chain) is drawn from a study of cytomegalovirus exposure and HLA in healthy donors (dated by TCRdb to about 2017). Some background on the complete study: An earlier analysis of some 620 of the donors reported under 300 Gb of sequence data and around 100 million unique TCR beta sequences obtained from around 180 million T cells. An early release covering 550 to 700 HLA-typed donors comprised approximately 290 gigabases of sequencing data and tens of millions of unique TCR sequences. Among the roughly 410 genotyped donors, around 81% belonged to the genetic ancestry cluster associated with self-reported Caucasian donors. The aim of the study was to test whether cataloging public T cell receptors could identify signatures of past pathogen exposure. The study used immunosequencing to profile the T cell repertoires of about 670 subjects and linked those repertoires to cytomegalovirus serostatus. A separate validation cohort of approximately 120 different subjects was used in addition to the 666-subject first cohort. High-throughput TCR immunosequencing, statistical association of individual TCRs with disease status, and machine learning were combined to predict cytomegalovirus infection status. To study patterns of TCR occurrence, a later analysis re-analyzed previously published TCR beta repertoires from under 750 donors and added high-resolution HLA genotyping. The later analysis used no new phenotypic data to find candidate immune exposures, relying instead on TCR beta sequences and their occurrence across donors. In an earlier analysis of about 590 of the donors, high-throughput TCR beta sequencing was used to judge whether each TCR beta V gene segment behaved as functional or pseudogenic. Donor age, sex, ethnicity and CMV serostatus were compiled together with the repertoire data. A later genetic analysis used genome-wide SNP genotypes for 398 of the 666 donors, treating that subset as a discovery cohort. Every discovery cohort repertoire had been produced on one sequencing platform. HLA typing covered class I and class II loci at four-digit resolution. The number of typed donors differed by locus: about 629-630 for A, B, C, DRB1 and DQB1; approximately 520 for DQA1; 606 for DPA1; and 400 to 480 for DPB1. Because of strong linkage in the cohort, roughly five DR-DQ haplotypes were treated as single units for association and clustering. Across 398 genotyped donors of the cohort, an average of roughly 200,000 unique TCR beta nucleotide sequences per donor were sequenced, and roughly 17% of those sequences were non-productive. What the study reported, not specific to this receptor: An earlier analysis of around 540 of the donors showed that most TCR beta V segments appeared in productive rearrangements either about 87% or about 30% of the time, which broadly matched IMGT annotations. When HLA alleles, especially DR and DQ, strongly co-occurred, attributing TCR associations to individual alleles was difficult. Most TCR sequences were observed very rarely across donors, whereas some public TCRs were present in many individuals. The study listed 164 TCR beta chains as associated with cytomegalovirus. For the cohort, immune exposure information was limited to CMV serostatus. V-gene and J-gene trimming of TCR beta chains was associated with a missense DCLRE1C variant in a later genetic analysis, and the association was replicated in an independent cohort. Several of the top co-occurrence clusters appeared to be linked to parvovirus B19, influenza, CMV and Epstein-Barr virus, according to a later analysis. A further reported finding was that TCR beta sequences accurately predicted the HLA-A and HLA-B alleles for most subjects in the first cohort. In a later analysis, most CMV-associated TCR beta chains were found to appear HLA-restricted, with HLA associations seemingly driven largely by CMV exposure. In a later analysis, the rate of TCR association differed among HLA loci, with DRB1 alleles having the most associated TCRs and HLA-C alleles having the fewest. In a later analysis, around 17,000 TCR beta sequences were associated with specific HLA alleles at a false discovery rate of 0.05. Compared with equally common non-associated chains, HLA-associated TCR beta chains in a later analysis were more clonally expanded and had lower generation probabilities. The earlier analysis of 587 of the donors excluded 15 to 20 rarely observed V segments, including chromosome 9 orphons, because counts were too low. The classifier was reported to diagnose cytomegalovirus status with high specificity and sensitivity in both the original and validation cohorts. Some IMGT-functional V segments, including TRBV6-2 and TRBV6-3, could not be distinguished by the 87-base-pair reads and were therefore excluded. This cohort had only TCR beta chains sequenced, and the lack of alpha or paired-chain data limited which features could be detected. A later genetic analysis reported fewer N-insertions in productive TCRs among donors in an Asian-associated ancestry cluster than the roughly 620-donor mean. A group of highly shared sequence variants was considered likely to be a technical artifact of the sequencing pipeline. According to the authors, the approach could potentially be generalized to other disease states and immunological phenotypes. In vitro tests confirmed that three of the cytomegalovirus-associated TCR beta chains recognize cytomegalovirus antigens. HLA typing was unavailable for some donors at each locus, so association tests used only the typed subset. Linkage disequilibrium might explain the correlated functional status among segregating V segments, but an unknown experimental factor could not be ruled out. The presence/absence analyses assumed that sequencing depth was roughly uniform across donors, and that assumption may not be true.

This clone was seen only a few times. Which antigen it targets is not known. No much larger clone is present one base from it, and per-base qualities are unavailable. The library came from the immunoSEQ multiplex PCR assay. For the multiplex PCR, a mixture combining 60 forward primers for TCR Vbeta segments and 13 reverse primers for TCR Jbeta segments was used. The CDR3 region of rearranged TCR beta genes was amplified from genomic DNA by a multiplex PCR assay. The Illumina HiSeq System was used to sequence the amplified TCR beta libraries as 87-base-pair reads. Per the authors' processing: A later analysis tallied around 82 million unique TCR beta chains across the approximately 670 repertoires, and about 10 million of those chains were shared by two or more donors. A nearest-neighbor algorithm error-corrected the raw reads and collapsed the reads into unique sequences, merging closely related sequences to remove PCR and sequencing errors. Alignment of CDR3 sequences to IMGT reference sequences was used to assign V, D and J gene segments. For a sequence to be retained, at least a six-nucleotide match to both a V gene segment and a J gene segment was required. A rearrangement counted as productive if the CDR3 had no stop codons and remained in frame with V and J, and every other rearrangement counted as non-productive. CDR3 was defined according to IMGT convention as the region running from the second conserved V-encoded cysteine to the conserved J-encoded phenylalanine. The earlier analysis of 550 to 650 of the donors excluded any sequence lacking an unambiguous match to a single V gene segment. In an earlier analysis of some 590 of the donors, a V segment was called functional when productive rearrangements were above 56.7%, and segregating when the standard deviation between donors exceeded 5%. A statistical classification framework was developed to diagnose cytomegalovirus status using the catalog of TCR beta chain sequences. V and J gene assignment, in a later analysis, came from comparing TCR nucleotide sequences with IMGT/GENE-DB human TR gene sequences. Using the TCRdist pipeline, a later analysis assigned CDR3 sequences along with most-parsimonious VDJ recombination scenarios. A later analysis defined each TCR beta chain by its CDR3 amino acid sequence plus V-gene family, and excluded reads lacking a unique V-gene family. To address suspected cross-contamination and a sequencing artifact, a later analysis removed under 600 highly shared, low-generation-probability nucleotide sequences. A later analysis calculated a clonal expansion index for each public chain from normalized within-repertoire ranks of inferred template counts. A later analysis computed generation probabilities with a VDJ recombination model fitted to out-of-frame rearrangements, and checked the results against IGoR. Hypergeometric tests were used in a later analysis to score TCR-TCR, TCR-HLA and TCR-CMV co-occurrence, with a repertoire-size bias correction applied to the TCR pairs. To estimate false discovery rates, a later analysis permuted the HLA or CMV assignments 20 times. A later analysis grouped co-occurring TCRs with DBSCAN, adding TCRdist sequence similarity when clustering within HLA-allele-positive subsets. Co-occurrence clustering excluded repertoires with fewer than 30,000 or more than 120,000 public chains, plus five with anomalous nucleotide sharing. TCRdb limited this immuneACCESS table to in-frame rearrangements with V and J called. A share of clones is missing; checked studies link under half to unresolved V genes, and the rest is unexplained. V, J and clone size are taken as reported in that table, and D and trimming were inferred from the DNA itself. The sample table holds around 58,000 clones, of which roughly 77% were seen once. Around 2.6% of the sample is held by the ten biggest clonotypes.

The cohort was made up of hundreds of healthy bone marrow donors. All cohort members were sampled while nominally healthy, although unrecorded immune exposures were likely present. The donor tested CMV seronegative and was one of the 352 seronegative cohort members. Each donor provided a peripheral blood sample, and peripheral blood mononuclear cells were used for TCR beta sequencing. The Qiagen DNeasy Blood Extraction Kit was used to extract genomic DNA from the blood cell samples. The CDR3 covers 13 residues, taking in both the cysteine and the phenylalanine. Only CDR3 DNA remains: 39 bases, in frame from the first base. Based on the germline V gene (reference sequence), the CDR1 and CDR2 sequences are GTSNPN and SVGIG.

This TCR came from a female donor in good health and CMV-seronegative. This chain joins TRBV30 to TRBJ2-2; no D segment can be confidently identified. TRBJ1-3 explains the end of the DNA better; the J call may be wrong. Sequencing was done on a sample of PBMCs. The nucleotides are TGTGCCTTAGACAAGAGCTCTGGAAACACCATATATTTT. The resulting protein is CALDKSSGNTIYF.